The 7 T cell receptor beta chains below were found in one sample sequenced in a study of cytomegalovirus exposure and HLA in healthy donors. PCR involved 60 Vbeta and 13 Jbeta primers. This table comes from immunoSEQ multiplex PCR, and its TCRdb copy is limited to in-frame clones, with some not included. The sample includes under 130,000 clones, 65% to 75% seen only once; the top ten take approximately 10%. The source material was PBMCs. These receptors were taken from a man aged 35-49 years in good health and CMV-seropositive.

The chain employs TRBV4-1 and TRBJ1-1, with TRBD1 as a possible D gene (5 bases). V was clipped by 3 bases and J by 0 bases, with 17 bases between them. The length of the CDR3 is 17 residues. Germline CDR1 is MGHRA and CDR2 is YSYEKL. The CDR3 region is CASSQGKGGVMNTEAFF. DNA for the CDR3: TGCGCCAGCAGCCAGGGGAAAGGAGGGGTGATGAACACTGAAGCTTTCTTT.

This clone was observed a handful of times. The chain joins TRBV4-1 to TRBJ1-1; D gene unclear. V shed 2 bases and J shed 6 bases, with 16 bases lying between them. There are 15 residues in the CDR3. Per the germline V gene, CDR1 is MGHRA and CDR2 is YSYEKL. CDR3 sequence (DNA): TGCGCCAGCAGCCAAATGGTTGTGGTAGAGGCTGAAGCTTTCTTT. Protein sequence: CASSQMVVVEAEAFF.

The CDR3: CASSQSGSFVDTQYF. The CDR3 nucleotides are TGTGCCAGCTCACAGAGCGGGAGTTTCGTAGATACGCAGTATTTT. The chain combines TRBV18 with TRBJ2-3; 8 positions match TRBD2. The CDR3 has 15 amino acids. V was clipped by 4 bases and J by 5 bases; unmatched bases: 8. Germline CDR1 is KGHSH and CDR2 is LQKENI.

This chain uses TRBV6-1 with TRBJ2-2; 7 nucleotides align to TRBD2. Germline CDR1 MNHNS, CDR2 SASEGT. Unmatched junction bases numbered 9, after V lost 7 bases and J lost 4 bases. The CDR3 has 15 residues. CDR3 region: CASIRLSSGTGELFF. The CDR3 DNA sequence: TGTGCCAGCATTAGACTATCTAGCGGCACCGGGGAGCTGTTTTTT.

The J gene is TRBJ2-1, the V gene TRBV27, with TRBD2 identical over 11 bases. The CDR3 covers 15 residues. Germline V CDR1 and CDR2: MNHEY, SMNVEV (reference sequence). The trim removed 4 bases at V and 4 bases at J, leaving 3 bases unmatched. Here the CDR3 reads CASSSGTSGYNEQFF. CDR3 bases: TGTGCCAGCAGTTCCGGGACTAGCGGATACAATGAGCAGTTCTTC.

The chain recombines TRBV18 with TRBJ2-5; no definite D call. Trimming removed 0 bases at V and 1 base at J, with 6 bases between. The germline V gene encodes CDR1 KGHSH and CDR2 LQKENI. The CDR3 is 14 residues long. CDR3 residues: CASSPPASQETQYF. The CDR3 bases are TGTGCCAGCTCACCACCGGCCAGCCAAGAGACCCAGTACTTC.

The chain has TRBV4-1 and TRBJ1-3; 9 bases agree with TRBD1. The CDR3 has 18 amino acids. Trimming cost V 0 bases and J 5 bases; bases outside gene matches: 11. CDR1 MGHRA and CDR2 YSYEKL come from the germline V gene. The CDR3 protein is CASSQEISGQGIRNTIYF. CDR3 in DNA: TGCGCCAGCAGCCAAGAAATAAGTGGACAGGGGATTAGAAACACCATATATTTT.